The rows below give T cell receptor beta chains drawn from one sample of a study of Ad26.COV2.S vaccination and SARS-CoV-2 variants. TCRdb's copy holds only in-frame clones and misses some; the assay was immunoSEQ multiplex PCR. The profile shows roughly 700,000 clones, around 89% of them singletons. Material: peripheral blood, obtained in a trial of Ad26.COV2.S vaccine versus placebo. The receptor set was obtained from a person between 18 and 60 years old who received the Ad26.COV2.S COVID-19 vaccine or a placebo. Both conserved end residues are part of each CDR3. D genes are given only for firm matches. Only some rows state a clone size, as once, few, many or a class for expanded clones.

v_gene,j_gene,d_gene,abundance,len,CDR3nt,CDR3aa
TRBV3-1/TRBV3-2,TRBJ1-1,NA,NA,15,TGTGCCAGCAGCCAGGGTTCAGGGACGGACACTGAAGCTTTCTTT,CASSQGSGTDTEAFF
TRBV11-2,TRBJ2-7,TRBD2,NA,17,TGTGCCAGCAGCTTAGATCTAGCGGGAGGGCAGGTCCACGAGCAGTACTTC,CASSLDLAGGQVHEQYF
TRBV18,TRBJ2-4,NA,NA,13,TGTGCCAGCTCACCTCCGGGACACAACATTCAGTACTTC,CASSPPGHNIQYF
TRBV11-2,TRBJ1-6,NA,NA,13,TGTGCCAGCAGCTCCACAGAAAATTCACCCCTCCACTTT,CASSSTENSPLHF
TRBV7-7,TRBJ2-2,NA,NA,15,TGTGCTAGCAGCCCGGACAGATCTCTGACCGGGGAGCTGTTTTTT,CASSPDRSLTGELFF
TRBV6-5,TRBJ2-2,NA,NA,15,TGTGCCAGCATTGGACTCCTCGCGAACACCGGGGAGCTGTTTTTT,CASIGLLANTGELFF
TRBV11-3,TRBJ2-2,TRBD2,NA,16,TGTGCCAGCAGCTTAGGGCTAGCGGGAACGGTCGGGGAGCTGTTTTTT,CASSLGLAGTVGELFF
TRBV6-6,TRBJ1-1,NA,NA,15,TGTGCCAGCAGTTACCCGGGCATGGGGCACACTGAAGCTTTCTTT,CASSYPGMGHTEAFF
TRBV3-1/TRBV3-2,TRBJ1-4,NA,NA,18,TGTGCCAGCAGCCAAGGGCCCGGCCCAGGGCGGATTAATGAAAAACTGTTTTTT,CASSQGPGPGRINEKLFF
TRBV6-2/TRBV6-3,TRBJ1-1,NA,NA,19,TGTGCCAGCAGTTTTTTTGTGGCCGACAGTAACGGAATGAACACTGAAGCTTTCTTT,CASSFFVADSNGMNTEAFF
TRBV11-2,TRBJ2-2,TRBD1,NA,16,TGTGCCAGCAGCTTAGGACAGGGGCCGGGGACCGGGGAGCTGTTTTTT,CASSLGQGPGTGELFF
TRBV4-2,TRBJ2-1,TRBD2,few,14,TGTGCCAGCAGCCACCCCGGGACTAGCATTGAGCAGTTCTTC,CASSHPGTSIEQFF
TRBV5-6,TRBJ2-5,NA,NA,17,TGTGCCAGCAGGGACCAACATAGCGGTCTGTACCAAGAGACCCAGTACTTC,CASRDQHSGLYQETQYF
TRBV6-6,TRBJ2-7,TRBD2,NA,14,TGTGCCAGCAGTTACGAACTAGCGGTCTACGAGCAGTACTTC,CASSYELAVYEQYF
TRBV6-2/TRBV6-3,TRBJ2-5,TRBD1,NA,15,TGTGCCAGCAGCCCCCGACAGGGGTGGGGAGAGACCCAGTACTTC,CASSPRQGWGETQYF
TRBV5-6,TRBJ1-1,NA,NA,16,TGTGCCAGCAGCTTGGTAGGTCAGGGGATGAACACTGAAGCTTTCTTT,CASSLVGQGMNTEAFF
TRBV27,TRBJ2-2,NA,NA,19,TGTGCCAGCAGTTCCTCCCAAACAAGGGGCGGAGGAAACACCGGGGAGCTGTTTTTT,CASSSSQTRGGGNTGELFF
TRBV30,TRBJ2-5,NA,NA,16,TGTGCCTGGAGTCTACCCTCTAGGGCGAGGCAAGAGACCCAGTACTTC,CAWSLPSRARQETQYF
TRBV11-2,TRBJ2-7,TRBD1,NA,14,TGTGCCAGCAGCCAATGGACAGGCTCGGGCGAGCAGTACTTC,CASSQWTGSGEQYF
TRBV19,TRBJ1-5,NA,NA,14,TGTGCCAGTAGTATGACAGGATCAAATCAGCCCCAGCATTTT,CASSMTGSNQPQHF
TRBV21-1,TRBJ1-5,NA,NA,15,TGTGCCAGCAGCATTGCAGGGTGCGTGGATCAGCCCCAGCATTTT,CASSIAGCVDQPQHF
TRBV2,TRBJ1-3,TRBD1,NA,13,TGTGCCAGCAGAGAGGACAGGGGAAACACCATATATTTT,CASREDRGNTIYF
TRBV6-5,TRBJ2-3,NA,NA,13,TGTGCCAGCAGCCCAGACCCCCCAGATACGCAGTATTTT,CASSPDPPDTQYF
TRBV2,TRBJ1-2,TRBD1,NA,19,TGTGCCAGCAGTCCGATGTTCCAACTACTCACAGGGGTCAACTATGGCTACACCTTC,CASSPMFQLLTGVNYGYTF
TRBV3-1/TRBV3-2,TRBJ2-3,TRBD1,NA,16,TGTGCCAGCAGCCTGGGACAGGGGGTGTTCACAGATACGCAGTATTTT,CASSLGQGVFTDTQYF
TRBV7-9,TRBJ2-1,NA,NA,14,TGTGCCAGCAGCTTCACGGGGGGCCTCAATGAGCAGTTCTTC,CASSFTGGLNEQFF
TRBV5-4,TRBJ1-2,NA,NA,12,TGTGCCAGCAGCTTTGGGGGAGATGGCTACACCTTC,CASSFGGDGYTF
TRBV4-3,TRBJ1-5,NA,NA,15,TGCGCCAGCAGCCAAGAACTACATAGCAATCAGCCCCAGCATTTT,CASSQELHSNQPQHF
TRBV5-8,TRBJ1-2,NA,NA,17,TGTGCCAGCAGCCTACGAGTTTGGGACGGCGCTAACTATGGCTACACCTTC,CASSLRVWDGANYGYTF
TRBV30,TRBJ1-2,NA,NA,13,TGTGCCTGGAGTGAAAACTCACGAGGGGGCTACACCTTC,CAWSENSRGGYTF
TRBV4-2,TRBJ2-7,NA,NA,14,TGTGCCAGCAGCCCTGAATCTTATGCAAGCGAGCAGTACTTC,CASSPESYASEQYF
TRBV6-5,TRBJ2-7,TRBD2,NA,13,TGTGCCTCGCGCACTGGGGGGGACTACGAGCAGTACTTC,CASRTGGDYEQYF
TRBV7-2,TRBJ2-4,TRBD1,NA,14,TGTGCCAGCAGCTCAGGACAGGTGGGGAACATTCAGTACTTC,CASSSGQVGNIQYF
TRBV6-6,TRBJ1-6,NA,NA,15,TGTGCCAGCCAGCGTAGTAGCTCCTATAATTCACCCCTCCACTTT,CASQRSSSYNSPLHF
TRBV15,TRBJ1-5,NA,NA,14,TGTGCCACCAGCAAACGGGACGGCTATCAGCCCCAGCATTTT,CATSKRDGYQPQHF
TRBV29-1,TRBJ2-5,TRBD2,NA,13,TGCAGCGTTGGGGGGGGAAGCCCAGAGACCCAGTACTTC,CSVGGGSPETQYF
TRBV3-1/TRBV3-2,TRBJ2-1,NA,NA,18,TGTGCCAGCAGCCACGCGGCGTCGGGATGGAGCTCCTACAATGAGCAGTTCTTC,CASSHAASGWSSYNEQFF
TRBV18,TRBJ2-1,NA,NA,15,TGTGCCAGCTCACCGGTCTCAGGGGTTGACAATGAGCAGTTCTTC,CASSPVSGVDNEQFF
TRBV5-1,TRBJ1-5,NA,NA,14,TGCGCCAGCAGCTTGGGACAGCAAAATCAGCCCCAGCATTTT,CASSLGQQNQPQHF
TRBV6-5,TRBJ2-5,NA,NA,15,TGTGCCAGCAGTTACTTGCCGGGACTCCAAGAGACCCAGTACTTC,CASSYLPGLQETQYF
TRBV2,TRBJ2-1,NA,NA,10,TGTGCCAGCAGTGATAGTGAGCAGTTCTTC,CASSDSEQFF
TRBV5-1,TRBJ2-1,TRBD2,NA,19,TGCGCCAGCAGCTGGGGGGCTAGCGGGAGGGTAAGCTCCTACAATGAGCAGTTCTTC,CASSWGASGRVSSYNEQFF
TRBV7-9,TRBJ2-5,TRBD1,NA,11,TGTGCCAGCAGCCGACAGGGGTCGGGGTACTTC,CASSRQGSGYF
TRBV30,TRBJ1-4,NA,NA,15,TGTGCCTGGAGTGGACAGAGCCCAACTAATGAAAAACTGTTTTTT,CAWSGQSPTNEKLFF
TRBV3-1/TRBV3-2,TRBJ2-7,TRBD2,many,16,TGTGCCAGCAGCCGAGGGAAAGCGGGGGGCATCTACGAGCAGTACTTC,CASSRGKAGGIYEQYF
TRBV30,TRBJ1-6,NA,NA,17,TGTGCCTGGAGGCCGCTTCAGGGTAGTTCCTATAATTCACCCCTCCACTTT,CAWRPLQGSSYNSPLHF
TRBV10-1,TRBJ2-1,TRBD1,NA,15,TGCGCCAGCAGTGAAGGACAGGGGACCTACAATGAGCAGTTCTTC,CASSEGQGTYNEQFF
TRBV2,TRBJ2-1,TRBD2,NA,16,TGTGCCAGCAGGAGGAGAGCGGGAGCGTCGGGGGATGAGCAGTTCTTC,CASRRRAGASGDEQFF